The T cell receptor (beta chain) described here comes from a study of T cells in localized non-small cell lung cancer. Study results and caveats: Increased T cell density in blood showed an association with longer overall survival. A median approximately 60 of the top 100 tumor clones appeared in adjacent lung. Of the tissues analyzed, uninvolved adjacent lung showed maximal T cell clonality, greater than tumor. Sequencing was restricted to one tumor region; therefore, heterogeneity remains possible.

The CDR3 length is 14 residues. V was clipped by 5 bases and J by 0 bases, with 10 bases between them. Germline V CDR1 and CDR2: LNHDA, SQIVND (reference sequence). A remark on this clone: The antigen is unknown.

Libraries were prepared by immunoSEQ multiplex PCR; TCRdb keeps only in-frame clonotypes and omits some of them. Here the sample spans 7,000 or so clones, roughly 53% being singletons. The chain recombines TRBV19 with TRBJ1-1, with D possibly matching TRBD1 (5 bases). This specimen consisted of lymph node tissue, obtained before any cancer treatment. The source is an older female donor with stage I lung adenocarcinoma. The CDR3 region has the DNA TGTGCCAGTAGTGGGGTGACAGTGAACACTGAAGCTTTCTTT. It is translated as CASSGVTVNTEAFF. The whole variable domain, filled in from reference TRBV19 and TRBJ1-1, reads DGGITQSPKYLFRKEGQNVTLSCEQNLNHDAMYWYRQDPGQGLRLIYYSQIVNDFQKGDIAEGYSVSREKKESFPLTVTSAQKNPTAFYLCASSGVTVNTEAFFGQGTRLTVV.